This T cell receptor (beta chain) was retrieved from a study of OX40 agonist ivuxolimab in advanced cancers. Turning to the study itself: The group had a mean age of 60 years, ranged from about 23 to 85, and was 80% to 90% male.

The length of the CDR3 is 18 residues. With V trimmed by 3 bases and J by 4 bases, 13 bases remained unmatched. CDR1 is SGHAT, CDR2 FQNNGV, per germline. Profiled with immunoSEQ multiplex PCR; TCRdb holds only in-frame clones, not every one. Seen here are around 80,000 clones, roughly 90% observed once, and the top ten hold under 0.9%. The chain carries TRBV11-2 and TRBJ1-3, with 9 bases fitting TRBD1. The specimen was CD4+ or CD8+ T cells sorted from blood, collected in a trial of the OX40 agonist ivuxolimab. The TCR originated in an adult with an advanced solid tumor such as melanoma, head and neck, liver or kidney cancer. The CDR3 loop reads CASSLGTGSHLPGNTIYF. CDR3 coding DNA: TGTGCCAGCAGCTTGGGGACAGGGTCACACCTTCCCGGAAACACCATATATTTT.